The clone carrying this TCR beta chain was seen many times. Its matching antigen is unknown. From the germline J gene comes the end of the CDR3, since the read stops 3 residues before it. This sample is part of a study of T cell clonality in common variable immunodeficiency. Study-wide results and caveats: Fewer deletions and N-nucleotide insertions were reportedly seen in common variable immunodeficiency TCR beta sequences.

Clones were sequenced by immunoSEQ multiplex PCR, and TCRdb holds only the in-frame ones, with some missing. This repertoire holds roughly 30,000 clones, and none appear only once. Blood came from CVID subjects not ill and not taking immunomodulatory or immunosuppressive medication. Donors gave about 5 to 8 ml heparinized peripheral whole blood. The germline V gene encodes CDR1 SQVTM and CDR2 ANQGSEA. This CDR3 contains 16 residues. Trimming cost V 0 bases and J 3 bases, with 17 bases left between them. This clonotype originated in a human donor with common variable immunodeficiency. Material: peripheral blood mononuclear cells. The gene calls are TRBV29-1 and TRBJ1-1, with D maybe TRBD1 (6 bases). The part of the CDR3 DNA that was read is TGCAGCGTTGAAGACCCGAAGGGGGTTGGGGACACTGAA. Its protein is CSVEDPKGVGDTE. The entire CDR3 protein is CSVEDPKGVGDTEAFF.